This passage covers 27 T cell receptor beta chains from one sample sequenced in a study of post-analysis software for immune sequencing data. Whole-study findings and limits: Patients carried roughly five TRBV segments more frequently than controls did, and TRBV5-6, TRBV5-1 and TRBV20-1 were among them.

TCR beta cDNA libraries included unique molecular identifiers. Each CDR3 protein is one row after TCRdb ran MiXCR on the PCR reads. The data hold 350,000 to 450,000 distinct CDR3 sequences, with around a third observed a single time. These TCRs' antigens remain unknown. Sequencing was carried out using blood. The receptors stem from a girl aged 5-17 years with multiple sclerosis.

This chain joins TRBV2 and TRBJ1-1; tentative D call: TRBD1 (6 bases). CDR1 SNHLY and CDR2 FYNNEI come from the germline V gene. This CDR3 has 15 amino acids. The V end was cut by 4 bases, the J end by 4 bases, with 16 bases between. The CDR3 sequence is CASSAPKGDTTEAFF. The CDR3 coding sequence is TGTGCCAGCAGTGCCCCGAAGGGGGATACCACTGAAGCTTTCTTT.

The chain links TRBV6-2 or TRBV6-3 to TRBJ2-3; D is ambiguous. The CDR3 contains 14 residues. V dropped 7 bases and J dropped 1 base, with 12 bases sitting between them. CDR1 is MNHEY, CDR2 SVGEGT, per germline. The CDR3 region is CASITSVGTDTQYF. The CDR3 DNA sequence: TGTGCCAGCATCACCAGCGTGGGCACAGATACGCAGTATTTT.

This clonotype has a handful of counts. The chain is built from TRBV18 and TRBJ2-7, with D maybe TRBD1 (5 bases). CDR1 and CDR2 from the germline V gene are KGHSH and LQKENI. This CDR3 spans 17 amino acids. Trimming shortened V by 3 bases and J by 5 bases, and 23 bases separated the two germline ends. Here the CDR3 DNA reads TGTGCCAGCTCACCGCACCCTCCAGGGAACCTTAACGACGAGCAGTACTTC. It yields the protein CASSPHPPGNLNDEQYF.

The chain links TRBV25-1 to TRBJ2-1; D gene uncertain. The CDR3 extends over 15 amino acids. V dropped 2 bases and J dropped 3 bases, with 11 bases sitting between them. Germline loops: CDR1 MGHDK, CDR2 SYGVNS. DNA for the CDR3: TGTGCCAGCAGTGAACAAGGAATTTACTACAATGAGCAGTTCTTC. This codes for CASSEQGIYYNEQFF.

CDR3 protein: CASTKYGETQYF. CDR3 nucleotides: TGTGCCAGCACCAAATACGGGGAGACCCAGTACTTC. V usage is TRBV7-9 and J usage is TRBJ2-5; no clear D gene. CDR3 size: 12 residues. V was shortened by 7 bases and J by 5 bases, with 11 bases between the two germline ends. Germline V CDR1 and CDR2: SEHNR, FQNEAQ (reference sequence).

The chain carries TRBV19 and TRBJ1-1; the D is unclear. Trimming pared 7 bases from V and 1 base from J, leaving 4 bases between. Germline V gives CDR1 LNHDA, CDR2 SQIVND (reference sequence). This CDR3 has 11 residues. The CDR3 here is CASNWNTEAFF. DNA of the CDR3: TGTGCCAGTAATTGGAACACTGAAGCTTTCTTT.

V and J are TRBV20-1 and TRBJ1-4; possible D gene TRBD1, 5 bases. This CDR3 is built from 14 residues. V was clipped by 6 bases and J by 13 bases, with 24 bases between them. Germline V gene sequence: CDR1 DFQATT, CDR2 SNEGSKA (reference sequence). CDR3 sequence: CSALRQPELRRLFF. The CDR3 nucleotides are TGCAGTGCCCTGCGACAGCCGGAATTGAGGAGACTGTTTTTT.

V gene TRBV18 combines with J gene TRBJ2-3, with D maybe TRBD2 (5 bases). V gave up 2 bases and J gave up 0 bases, with 12 bases separating them. The CDR3 spans 16 residues. Germline CDR1 reads KGHSH; CDR2 reads LQKENI. CDR3 in amino acids: CASSPGRRPSTDTQYF. The DNA for the CDR3 is TGTGCCAGCTCACCAGGGCGGAGGCCTAGCACAGATACGCAGTATTTT.

This sequence joins TRBV4-3 and TRBJ2-7, with 8 positions matching TRBD1. Germline CDR1 and CDR2: LGHNA and YSLEER. The V segment lost 4 bases and the J segment 3 bases; nucleotides outside the gene matches: 11. This CDR3 is 16 amino acids long. Written as DNA, the CDR3 is TGCGCCAGCAGCCCATCAACCTCGGGACAGGTCTACGAGCAGTACTTC. Amino acids: CASSPSTSGQVYEQYF.

The chain has TRBV18 and TRBJ1-2, with 9 positions matching TRBD1. The germline CDR1 and CDR2 sequences are KGHSH and LQKENI. The J segment lost 6 bases and the V segment lost 3 bases, leaving 8 bases of the junction unmatched. This CDR3 region has 15 residues. The CDR3 DNA is TGTGCCAGCTCACCGACCGGGACAGGGCTCGATGGCTACACCTTC. Translated, it gives CASSPTGTGLDGYTF.

This clonotype was detected a few times. J is TRBJ2-7 and V is TRBV27; tentatively, D is TRBD1 (6 bases). The CDR3 has 14 amino acids. The V end was cut by 2 bases, the J end by 4 bases, with 12 bases between. CDR1 is MNHEY and CDR2 is SMNVEV in the germline V gene (reference sequence). CDR3 DNA sequence: TGTGCCAGCAGTTTACGCATGGACAGTTACGAGCAGTACTTC. Translation gives CASSLRMDSYEQYF.

The chain is built from TRBV6-2 or TRBV6-3 and TRBJ1-5; 7 positions agree with TRBD1. The junction had 10 bases not matched to a gene; V was cut back by 5 bases and J by 6 bases. Germline CDR1 is MNHEY and CDR2 is SVGEGT. This CDR3 comprises 15 residues. The CDR3: CASSPLDRVAQPQHF. For the CDR3, the DNA is TGTGCCAGCAGTCCTCTTGACAGGGTGGCTCAGCCCCAGCATTTT.

With respect to this clonotype: One junction end disagrees with the germline gene, perhaps due to a read error. The genes are TRBV9 and TRBJ2-3; D is uncertain. The CDR3 has 15 residues. Germline V CDR1 and CDR2: SGDLS, YYNGEE. CDR3 nucleotides: TGTGCCCGCAGCGTAGAGTACTCGAACACAGATACGCAGTATTTT. As protein: CARSVEYSNTDTQYF.

The chain links TRBV28 to TRBJ1-1, with TRBD1 matching 10 bases. The germline gives CDR1 MDHEN, CDR2 SYDVKM. The V and J ends lost 5 bases and 4 bases, in that order; junction bases with no gene match: 7. This CDR3 is 15 amino acids long. The CDR3 sequence is CASSLTTGGRTEAFF. CDR3 bases: TGTGCCAGCAGTCTAACGACAGGGGGCCGCACTGAAGCTTTCTTT.

The gene calls are TRBV28 and TRBJ2-5; TRBD1 matches 7 bases. Germline loops: CDR1 MDHEN, CDR2 SYDVKM. The CDR3 is made up of 15 amino acids. After removal of 6 bases from V and 5 bases from J, the junction contained 12 bases not matched to a gene. The CDR3 coding sequence is TGTGCCAGCAGCCATCACCGGGACAGATTGGAGACCCAGTACTTC. Protein product: CASSHHRDRLETQYF.

The chain joins TRBV5-6 to TRBJ2-5; the D gene is possibly TRBD2 (5 bases). Looked up from germline, CDR1 is SGHDT and CDR2 is YYEEEE. The CDR3 is 13 amino acids. The V gene lost 2 bases and the J gene lost 0 bases, with 5 bases spanning the gap. CDR3 in amino acids: CASSFGNQETQYF. In DNA form, the CDR3 reads TGTGCCAGCAGCTTCGGGAACCAAGAGACCCAGTACTTC. The variable domain in full, with the rest retrieved from reference TRBV5-6 and TRBJ2-5, is DAGVTQSPTHLIKTRGQQVTLRCSPKSGHDTVSWYQQALGQGPQFIFQYYEEEERQRGNFPDRFSGHQFPNYSSELNVNALLLGDSALYLCASSFGNQETQYFGPGTRLLVL.

The rearrangement uses TRBV2 and TRBJ2-1, with D possibly called TRBD1 or TRBD2 (6 bases each). V was cut by 2 bases and J by 9 bases, with 23 bases left in between. CDR1 and CDR2 (germline): SNHLY, FYNNEI. The CDR3 has 17 amino acids. CDR3 protein: CASSELIGGAPGGEQFF. The DNA of the CDR3 is TGTGCCAGCAGTGAATTGATAGGGGGAGCCCCCGGGGGTGAGCAGTTCTTC.

This clonotype has a handful of counts. The rearrangement uses TRBV29-1 and TRBJ2-5; 10 nucleotides align to TRBD2. V lost 3 bases, J lost 5 bases, and 12 bases stayed unmatched. The germline V gene encodes CDR1 SQVTM and CDR2 ANQGSEA. The CDR3 contains 16 residues. CDR3 sequence: CSVDTSGDTRWETQYF. In DNA, the CDR3 is TGCAGCGTTGACACTAGCGGGGACACTCGGTGGGAGACCCAGTACTTC.

This clonotype was counted between two and nine times. The V and J genes are TRBV7-9 and TRBJ2-3; 10 bases fit TRBD1. V trimming: 5 bases; J trimming: 3 bases; junction bases outside the gene matches: 11. The CDR3 length is 17 residues. CDR1 and CDR2 (germline): SEHNR, FQNEAQ (reference sequence). The CDR3 is CASSPGWGTGDTDTQYF. The CDR3 region has the DNA TGTGCCAGCAGCCCTGGATGGGGGACAGGGGATACAGATACGCAGTATTTT.

The chain uses TRBV3-1 and TRBJ2-5, with D possibly TRBD2 on 6 matching bases. CDR3 size: 16 residues. Germline CDR1 is LGHDT and CDR2 is YNNKEL (reference sequence). V was cut by 3 bases and J by 3 bases, with 17 bases left in between. The CDR3 nucleotides are TGTGCCAGCAGCCAGGTAATCGGGGGACGGGAAGAGACCCAGTACTTC. Translated, it gives CASSQVIGGREETQYF.

V gene TRBV10-3 combines with J gene TRBJ2-1; a possible D gene is TRBD2 (5 bases). The CDR3 is made up of 12 amino acids. CDR1 and CDR2 (germline): ENHRY, SYGVKD. CDR3 in amino acids: CALGLGNNEQFF. CDR3 sequence (DNA): TGTGCACTAGGTTTGGGTAACAATGAGCAGTTCTTC.

This sequence joins TRBV7-9 and TRBJ1-4; D gene ambiguous. V lost 5 bases to trimming and J lost 3 bases, with 13 bases between them. Germline CDR1 reads SEHNR; CDR2 reads FQNEAQ (reference sequence). The CDR3 sequence is 15 residues long. DNA for the CDR3: TGTGCCAGCAGCGCCCCAACGGGGTCTAATGAAAAACTGTTTTTT. Protein product: CASSAPTGSNEKLFF.

The rearrangement joins TRBV7-8 to TRBJ2-7; the D gene is possibly TRBD1 (5 bases). Germline lookup yields CDR1 SGHVS and CDR2 FQNEAQ. The length of the CDR3 is 12 residues. V lost 5 bases to trimming and J lost 6 bases, with 11 bases between them. The CDR3 protein is CASSIGALEQYF. Here the CDR3 DNA reads TGTGCCAGCAGCATAGGGGCCCTCGAGCAGTACTTC.

This clonotype has a handful of counts. The rearrangement uses TRBV12-3 or TRBV12-4 and TRBJ1-2; D is unresolved. V dropped 2 bases and J dropped 8 bases, with 9 bases sitting between them. The CDR3 is made up of 12 amino acids. CDR3 loop: CASSLRDIGYTF. The CDR3 DNA sequence: TGTGCCAGCAGTTTAAGAGACATCGGCTACACCTTC.

The table lists this clonotype with a few counts. The V and J genes are TRBV5-1 and TRBJ2-5, with D unresolved. Germline lookup yields CDR1 SGHRS and CDR2 YFSETQ. V lost 0 bases to trimming and J lost 1 base, with 7 bases between them. CDR3 length equals 14 residues. The CDR3 spells CASSLEGSQETQYF. The DNA for the CDR3 is TGCGCCAGCAGCTTGGAAGGCTCCCAAGAGACCCAGTACTTC.

The chain combines TRBV7-9 with TRBJ2-4; 7 bases agree with TRBD2. CDR1 SEHNR and CDR2 FQNEAQ come from the germline V gene (reference sequence). Losses at the gene ends were 3 bases for V and 3 bases for J; bases not matched to a gene: 17. The length of the CDR3 is 19 residues. The CDR3 sequence: CASSFTGTKGMWGKNIQYF. For the CDR3, the DNA is TGTGCCAGCAGCTTTACCGGGACTAAGGGAATGTGGGGCAAAAACATTCAGTACTTC.

This rearrangement joins TRBV4-2 to TRBJ1-4; 9 nucleotides agree with TRBD1. The V gene's germline CDR1 is LGHNA and CDR2 YNFKEQ. The CDR3 is made up of 16 amino acids. The junction had 4 bases not matched to a gene; V was cut back by 0 bases and J by 5 bases. The CDR3 loop is CASSQELTGGNEKLFF. The CDR3 nucleotides read TGTGCCAGCAGCCAAGAGCTAACAGGGGGCAATGAAAAACTGTTTTTT.